One and the same sample provided the 10 T cell receptor beta chains below, sequenced in a study of cytomegalovirus exposure and HLA in healthy donors. Vbeta (60) and Jbeta (13) primers were used in the PCR. Profiled with immunoSEQ multiplex PCR; TCRdb holds only in-frame clones, not every one. The sample has a few hundred thousand clones; roughly 80% are singletons. What was sequenced was PBMCs. The receptor set was obtained from a man in his thirties or forties in good health and CMV-seronegative.

This clone came up once. CDR3 in amino acids: CASSLLSRSGSYNEQFF. CDR3 DNA: TGTGCCAGCAGTTTATTATCCCGCTCCGGCTCCTACAATGAGCAGTTCTTC. V is TRBV28 and J is TRBJ2-1; D not resolved. Germline assignment: CDR1 MDHEN and CDR2 SYDVKM. V lost 1 base and J lost 0, with 13 bases in between. This CDR3 is 17 amino acids long.

As for this clone: This sample also contains other DNA sequences that code for the same CDR3. The chain has TRBV19 and TRBJ1-2, with D uncertain. V lost 3 bases, J lost 5 bases, and 16 bases lay in between. This CDR3 has 15 residues. Per the germline V gene, CDR1 is LNHDA and CDR2 is SQIVND (reference sequence). Here the CDR3 DNA reads TGTGCCAGTAGTATGGGAGCAGGCCCCATTTATGGCTACACCTTC. It yields the protein CASSMGAGPIYGYTF.

CDR3 nucleotide sequence: TGCGCCAGCAGCTTGGGGGGGGGAGACTACGAGCAGTACTTC. Residues: CASSLGGGDYEQYF. The V gene is TRBV5-1, the J gene TRBJ2-7; TRBD2 agrees at 7 bases. In germline, CDR1 is SGHRS, CDR2 YFSETQ. This CDR3 spans 14 amino acids. The trim removed 0 bases at V and 3 bases at J, leaving 3 bases unmatched.

This clone was picked up one time. The chain links TRBV10-3 to TRBJ2-7, with D possibly matching TRBD2 (5 bases). Germline-derived CDR1 and CDR2 are ENHRY and SYGVKD. The CDR3 contains 14 residues. V was cut by 4 bases and J by 3 bases, with 13 bases left in between. The CDR3 loop reads CAISGYPEGYEQYF. As DNA, the CDR3 is TGTGCCATCAGTGGATACCCCGAGGGCTACGAGCAGTACTTC.

This sequence joins TRBV7-6 and TRBJ1-2, with 8 positions matching TRBD1. The CDR3 runs 12 residues. J lost 9 bases, V lost 5 bases, and 5 bases had no gene match. The germline gives CDR1 SGHVS, CDR2 FNYEAQ. The CDR3 DNA reads TGTGCCAGCAGCCCGGACAGGGAAAGCTACACCTTC. It codes for CASSPDRESYTF.

J is TRBJ2-7 and V is TRBV4-1; D possibly corresponds to TRBD1 (5 bases). CDR1 is MGHRA and CDR2 is YSYEKL in the germline V gene. The CDR3 consists of 13 residues. Trimming pared 4 bases from V and 2 bases from J, leaving 9 bases between. This chain's CDR3 is CASSLGATYEQYF. CDR3 DNA: TGCGCCAGCAGCCTAGGGGCTACCTACGAGCAGTACTTC.

This clone was counted a single time. J is TRBJ2-6 and V is TRBV7-2; the D gene is possibly TRBD1 (7 bases). The CDR3 spans 15 residues. The germline gives CDR1 SGHTA, CDR2 FQGNSA. V lost 5 bases and J lost 0, with 8 bases in between. The CDR3, as DNA: TGTGCCAGCAGCCAGGGGGGCTCTGGGGCCAACGTCCTGACTTTC. Its translation is CASSQGGSGANVLTF. The full variable domain, its missing parts supplied by reference TRBV7-2 and TRBJ2-6, is GAGVSQSPSNKVTEKGKDVELRCDPISGHTALYWYRQSLGQGLEFLIYFQGNSAPDKSGLPSDRFSAERTGGSVSTLTIQRTQQEDSAVYLCASSQGGSGANVLTFGAGSRLTVL.

V usage is TRBV19 and J usage is TRBJ1-3, with 7 bases matching TRBD1. Looked up from germline, CDR1 is LNHDA and CDR2 is SQIVND (reference sequence). With V trimmed by 6 bases and J by 3 bases, 5 bases remained unmatched. This CDR3 region has 14 residues. The CDR3 region is CASRMTGNGNTIYF. DNA of the CDR3: TGTGCCAGTAGAATGACAGGGAATGGAAACACCATATATTTT.

The chain joins TRBV27 to TRBJ2-2; 13 bases agree with TRBD2. The junction had 2 bases not matched to a gene; V was cut back by 5 bases and J by 2 bases. The CDR3 sequence is 16 residues long. The germline V gene encodes CDR1 MNHEY and CDR2 SMNVEV (reference sequence). CDR3 DNA sequence: TGTGCCAGCAGTGGACTAGCGGGGGCCAACACCGGGGAGCTGTTTTTT. Translated, it gives CASSGLAGANTGELFF.

The gene calls are TRBV28 and TRBJ1-5, with D maybe TRBD1 (6 bases). The CDR3 covers 15 residues. V shed 7 bases and J shed 4 bases, with 17 bases lying between them. CDR1 and CDR2 (germline): MDHEN, SYDVKM. The CDR3 spells CASNVGQPGNQPQHF. CDR3 in DNA: TGTGCCAGCAACGTAGGACAGCCTGGTAATCAGCCCCAGCATTTT.